These 10 T cell receptor beta chains were sequenced from one sample in a study of T cells in tumors after PD-1 blockade. Sequenced by immunoSEQ multiplex PCR; TCRdb stores in-frame clones only, minus some. The sample includes 1,500 or so clones, roughly 77% of them seen just once. The material sequenced was tumor tissue, taken after anti-PD-1 treatment. Receptor source: a human donor with basal cell carcinoma.

The V and J genes are TRBV2 and TRBJ1-5; TRBD1 is a possible D gene (5 bases). V lost 4 bases to trimming and J lost 2 bases, with 15 bases between them. CDR3 length equals 16 residues. Per germline, CDR1 SNHLY and CDR2 FYNNEI. CDR3 sequence: CASSGFGGSGNQPQHF. The CDR3 nucleotides read TGTGCCAGCAGTGGTTTTGGGGGTTCGGGCAATCAGCCCCAGCATTTT. The variable domain in full, completed from reference TRBV2 and TRBJ1-5, reads EPEVTQTPSHQVTQMGQEVILRCVPISNHLYFYWYRQILGQKVEFLVSFYNNEISEKSEIFDDQFSVERPDGSNFTLKIRSTKLEDSAMYFCASSGFGGSGNQPQHFGDGTRLSIL.

This clone was recorded only once. CDR3 bases: TGTGCCAGTAGTATATCTAGAAACTACGAGCAGTACTTC. Its protein is CASSISRNYEQYF. The gene calls are TRBV19 and TRBJ2-7, with D uncertain. This CDR3 spans 13 amino acids. CDR1 LNHDA and CDR2 SQIVND come from the germline V gene (reference sequence). The ends were cut back, 2 bases at V and 3 bases at J, with 8 bases in the middle.

This rearrangement joins TRBV30 to TRBJ2-5, with D perhaps TRBD2 (6 bases). Trimming took off 0 bases at V and 5 bases at J, with 13 bases between the two ends. CDR1 is GTSNPN and CDR2 is SVGIG in the germline V gene (reference sequence). CDR3 length: 14 amino acids. The CDR3 protein is CAWSVIGGWETQYF. Here the CDR3 DNA reads TGTGCCTGGAGTGTAATCGGGGGATGGGAGACCCAGTACTTC.

The chain joins TRBV5-6 to TRBJ2-5, with 7 bases matching TRBD1. This CDR3 spans 14 amino acids. The V gene end was trimmed by 7 bases and the J gene end by 0 bases; junction bases not matched to a gene: 6. Germline V gives CDR1 SGHDT, CDR2 YYEEEE. The CDR3 region is CASGETGNQETQYF. CDR3 nucleotides: TGTGCCAGCGGCGAGACAGGGAACCAAGAGACCCAGTACTTC.

For the CDR3, the DNA is TGCGCCAGCAGCCAATGGACAGGGCAGGGCTATGGCTACACCTTC. Amino acid sequence: CASSQWTGQGYGYTF. The rearrangement uses TRBV4-1 and TRBJ1-2; 8 bases are a match to TRBD1. This CDR3 comprises 15 residues. The germline CDR1 and CDR2 sequences are MGHRA and YSYEKL. V lost 2 bases, J lost 4 bases, and 6 bases stayed unmatched.

In DNA, the CDR3 is TGTGCCAGCAGTGACTCGGCTAGCGGGACGCAGTTCTTC. This sequence encodes CASSDSASGTQFF. The chain carries TRBV6-4 and TRBJ2-1; 9 bases match TRBD2. The CDR3 consists of 13 residues. In germline, CDR1 is MRHNA, CDR2 SNTAGT. V lost 0 bases, J lost 12 bases, and 3 bases stayed unmatched.

In its sample, this clone was seen a few times. J is TRBJ1-2 and V is TRBV19, with TRBD1 matching 9 bases. The V and J ends lost 10 bases and 1 base, in that order; junction bases with no gene match: 13. The CDR3 covers 16 residues. The germline gives CDR1 LNHDA, CDR2 SQIVND (reference sequence). The CDR3 region is CATVGGQGGNNYGYTF. The CDR3 bases are TGTGCCACCGTGGGGGGACAGGGAGGTAATAACTATGGCTACACCTTC.

This clone showed up just a few times. Written as DNA, the CDR3 is TGTGCCAGCAGCCAAGAATGGCTTGGCCAAGAGACCCAGTACTTC. Its protein is CASSQEWLGQETQYF. This chain connects TRBV3-1 (or the pseudogene TRBV3-2) to TRBJ2-5; D remains unclear. The V gene lost 0 bases and the J gene lost 1 base, with 9 bases spanning the gap. Per germline, CDR1 LGHDT and CDR2 YNNKEL (reference sequence). The CDR3 runs 15 residues.

V and J are TRBV27 and TRBJ2-7; TRBD1 matches at 7 bases. CDR1 and CDR2 from the germline V gene are MNHEY and SMNVEV (reference sequence). Unmatched junction bases numbered 12, after V lost 10 bases and J lost 3 bases. The CDR3 length is 14 residues. The CDR3, as DNA: TGTGCCACCTCGCCCACCGGGACAGTCTACGAGCAGTACTTC. As protein: CATSPTGTVYEQYF.

This clone is large by share. V and J are TRBV7-8 and TRBJ2-7, with D unresolved. CDR1 is SGHVS, CDR2 FQNEAQ, per germline. The length of the CDR3 is 12 residues. The V and J ends lost 4 bases and 2 bases respectively, with 6 bases between them. CDR3 loop: CASSSHAYEQYF. The CDR3, as DNA: TGTGCCAGCAGCTCCCATGCCTACGAGCAGTACTTC. The full variable domain, its missing parts supplied by reference TRBV7-8 and TRBJ2-7, is GAGVSQSPRYKVAKRGQDVALRCDPISGHVSLFWYQQALGQGPEFLTYFQNEAQLDKSGLPSDRFFAERPEGSVSTLKIQRTQQEDSAVYLCASSSHAYEQYFGPGTRLTVT.